Each of the 16 T cell receptor beta chains below was sequenced from the same sample in a study of blood T cell repertoires in COVID-19. This table comes from immunoSEQ multiplex PCR, and its TCRdb copy is limited to in-frame clones, with some not included. The sample contains 55,000 to 95,000 clones, 70% to 85% of which appear only once. What was sequenced was peripheral blood. These receptors all come from an older woman with acute or convalescent COVID-19.

This clone has a handful of counts. The chain uses TRBV27 and TRBJ1-5, with a tentative D call TRBD1 (6 bases). Between the trimmed V and J ends, which lost 6 bases and 3 bases, there was a span of 12 bases. CDR1 is MNHEY, CDR2 SMNVEV, per germline (reference sequence). The CDR3 sequence is 14 residues long. In DNA form, the CDR3 reads TGTGCCAGCAGACCGACAGGTCCCAATCAGCCCCAGCATTTT. This encodes CASRPTGPNQPQHF.

The chain joins TRBV19 to TRBJ1-2, with 7 bases aligning to TRBD1. Trimming removed 5 bases from V and 4 bases from J; junction bases left unmatched: 13. Germline CDR1 LNHDA, CDR2 SQIVND (reference sequence). This CDR3 contains 16 residues. The DNA for the CDR3 is TGTGCCAGTAGTCCCCGACGGACAGGAGGGGCCTATGGCTACACCTTC. Its translation is CASSPRRTGGAYGYTF.

The chain couples TRBV20-1 to TRBJ1-4, with TRBD1 matching over 8 bases. The J segment lost 0 bases and the V segment lost 3 bases, leaving 3 bases of the junction unmatched. The CDR3 consists of 15 residues. Germline V gives CDR1 DFQATT, CDR2 SNEGSKA (reference sequence). The CDR3 DNA follows: TGCAGTGCTAGTGACAGGGGAACAACTAATGAAAAACTGTTTTTT. This codes for CSASDRGTTNEKLFF.

The rearrangement joins TRBV6-1 to TRBJ1-6, with 7 positions matching TRBD1. Germline V gene sequence: CDR1 MNHNS, CDR2 SASEGT. The CDR3 sequence is 15 residues long. V lost 1 base, J lost 7 bases, and 4 bases stayed unmatched. The CDR3 sequence is CASSEGGQTNSPLHF. In DNA, the CDR3 is TGTGCCAGCAGTGAAGGGGGACAGACGAATTCACCCCTCCACTTT.

This clone appeared a single time. V usage is TRBV11-2 and J usage is TRBJ2-1, with 12 bases matching TRBD2. This CDR3 spans 18 amino acids. The J segment lost 4 bases and the V segment lost 1 base, leaving 8 bases of the junction unmatched. The germline V gene has CDR1 SGHAT and CDR2 FQNNGV. CDR3 amino acids: CASSLVGLAGGPYNEQFF. In nucleotides, the CDR3 is TGTGCCAGCAGCTTAGTCGGGCTAGCGGGAGGGCCTTACAATGAGCAGTTCTTC.

For the CDR3, the DNA is TGTGCCAGCAAAGTCGGTAGCTCCTATAATTCACCCCTCCACTTT. Translating gives CASKVGSSYNSPLHF. The chain has TRBV2 and TRBJ1-6; D remains unclear. The CDR3 is made up of 15 amino acids. Germline CDR1 reads SNHLY; CDR2 reads FYNNEI. V lost 7 bases and J 0 bases, leaving 10 bases between the germline ends.

Notes on this clone: Other DNA sequences in this sample translate to the same CDR3. The genes are TRBV5-1 and TRBJ2-3; D is perhaps TRBD1 (6 bases). The V gene lost 1 base and the J gene lost 6 bases, with 12 bases spanning the gap. Per the germline V gene, CDR1 is SGHRS and CDR2 is YFSETQ. The CDR3 consists of 14 residues. Written as DNA, the CDR3 is TGCGCCAGCAGCTTGACCACAGGGCCGGATACGCAGTATTTT. Its protein product is CASSLTTGPDTQYF.

The DNA of the CDR3 is TGCAGCTCCCGGGACAGGGTGGGGAACACTGAAGCTTTCTTT. Encoded protein: CSSRDRVGNTEAFF. The genes are TRBV29-1 and TRBJ1-1; TRBD1 aligns across 9 bases. The ends lost 8 bases at V and 1 base at J; junction bases unmatched: 8. Germline V gene sequence: CDR1 SQVTM, CDR2 ANQGSEA. CDR3 length: 14 amino acids.

This clone has a handful of counts. One end of the junction does not line up with germline, which may come from a read error. Distinct nucleotide sequences in the sample also encode this CDR3. CDR3 sequence reads: CASSLGTSGGTDTQYF. Here the CDR3 DNA reads TGTGCTAGCAGCTTAGGGACTAGCGGGGGGACAGATACGCAGTATTTT. The rearrangement joins TRBV7-7 to TRBJ2-3; 15 bases are shared with TRBD2. Germline assignment: CDR1 SSHAT and CDR2 FNYEAQ (reference sequence). This CDR3 has 16 residues. Supplemented by reference TRBV7-7 and TRBJ2-3, the full variable domain reads GAGVSQSPRYKVTKRGQDVTLRCDPISSHATLYWYQQALGQGPEFLTYFNYEAQPDKSGLPSDRFSAERPEGSISTLTIQRTEQRDSAMYRCASSLGTSGGTDTQYFGPGTRLTVL.

The chain joins TRBV6-1 to TRBJ1-2, with a possible D match to TRBD1 (5 bases). CDR3 length equals 15 residues. CDR1 is MNHNS, CDR2 SASEGT, per germline. V was cut by 3 bases and J by 6 bases, with 17 bases left in between. The CDR3 region is CASSEVIGAIDGYTF. The CDR3 nucleotides are TGTGCCAGCAGTGAGGTAATAGGGGCCATAGATGGCTACACCTTC.

The chain recombines TRBV12-3 or TRBV12-4 with TRBJ2-3; D not resolved. The CDR3 covers 13 residues. V was trimmed by 3 bases and J by 6 bases, leaving 10 bases between them. CDR3 sequence (DNA): TGTGCCAGCAGTTTGGCAGGTATGGATACGCAGTATTTT. This sequence encodes CASSLAGMDTQYF.

This chain links TRBV18 with TRBJ1-1; D is possibly TRBD1 (5 bases). Between the trimmed V and J ends, which lost 4 bases and 1 base, there was a span of 19 bases. Germline V gene lookup returns CDR1 KGHSH and CDR2 LQKENI. The CDR3 is made up of 17 amino acids. DNA of the CDR3: TGTGCCAGCTCACTGAATCGACAGAGAGCAGCGAACACTGAAGCTTTCTTT. Protein: CASSLNRQRAANTEAFF.

This clone was picked up one time. This chain joins TRBV11-1 and TRBJ2-1; TRBD2 matches 8 bases. Germline values: CDR1 SGHAT, CDR2 FQDESV (reference sequence). The CDR3 extends over 13 amino acids. The junction had 8 bases not matched to a gene; V was cut back by 6 bases and J by 10 bases. The CDR3 nucleotides are TGTGCCAGCAGTTTCGGACTAGCTGGGGAGCAGTTCTTC. Translated, it gives CASSFGLAGEQFF.

The rearrangement links TRBV10-2 to TRBJ1-6, with TRBD1 matching over 11 bases. The J segment lost 6 bases and the V segment lost 6 bases, leaving 7 bases of the junction unmatched. Germline CDR1 and CDR2: WSHSY and SAAADI. The CDR3 covers 16 residues. CDR3 nucleotides: TGCGCCAGCAGCATTGGACAGGGGGCTTTTAATTCACCCCTCCACTTT. Translation: CASSIGQGAFNSPLHF.

Many counts were recorded for this clone. The genes are TRBV3-1 (or the pseudogene TRBV3-2) and TRBJ1-6; possibly TRBD1 for D (5 bases). This CDR3 is built from 14 residues. Trimming shortened V by 8 bases and J by 7 bases, and 15 bases separated the two germline ends. Germline-derived CDR1 and CDR2 are LGHDT and YNNKEL (reference sequence). CDR3 residues: CASRRSGPNSPLHF. CDR3 nucleotide sequence: TGTGCCAGCCGACGGTCAGGGCCAAATTCACCCCTCCACTTT.

This clone occurred a few times. The chain joins TRBV29-1 to TRBJ1-1, with TRBD1 matching over 7 bases. Germline CDR1 is SQVTM and CDR2 is ANQGSEA. With V trimmed by 4 bases and J by 5 bases, 7 bases remained unmatched. The CDR3 spans 13 residues. The CDR3, as DNA: TGCAGCGTTGGTAGACAGGGTCCTACTGAAGCTTTCTTT. Protein sequence: CSVGRQGPTEAFF.